This T cell receptor (beta chain) was sequenced in a study of blood T cell repertoires in COVID-19 (TCRdb year 2020). In terms of the full investigation: Samples covering the acute and convalescent phases of COVID-19 were provided by collaborators in the United States, Italy and Spain. The material from the prospective study consisted of cDNA or gDNA derived from T cells, B-cell-depleted T cells, or PBMCs. The dataset comprised deeply sampled blood TCRbeta repertoires from subjects exposed to, actively infected with, or recovered from COVID-19. A freely available public database, intended as a resource for researchers studying the immune response to SARS-CoV-2, is where the repertoires were released. The samples were drawn from the first 160 participants of the ongoing ImmuneRACE study and from 1,254 subjects provided by 6 global collaborators. A de-identified subject ID, COVID-19 status, age in years and sex were almost always included in the sample metadata. Where available, HLA class I and class II types were taken from metadata supplied by the sample provider and were not determined by assay-based typing. Overall study results and their limits: Clinical and demographic metadata were provided uncurated, with the amount varying by source and participant.

V is cut by 6 bases and J by 5 bases, and the space between the germline ends is 14 bases. From the germline V gene (reference sequence), CDR1 is LNHDA and CDR2 is SQIVND. Measured from the cysteine to the phenylalanine, the CDR3 is 15 residues long. The entry retains the CDR3 DNA only, 45 bases that are in frame from base 1. A remark on this clone: It lacks a known antigen. No much larger clone exists at a distance of one base, and base qualities are not known.

At one collaborating source in Seattle, patients were enrolled during active infection and were followed longitudinally through the course of disease. The collaborating institutions used their own protocols to collect whole blood in K2EDTA tubes. For TCRbeta analysis, collaborator samples were shipped as frozen whole blood, as isolated PBMCs, or as DNA extracted from either sample type. TCRbeta CDR3 regions were amplified from genomic DNA using the immunoSEQ Assay, a bias-controlled multiplex PCR. From the authors' description of their analysis: Nucleated cell counts per sample were estimated from amplification of reference gene primers within the assay. Sequence reads were collapsed and filtered to measure the absolute abundance of every unique TCRbeta CDR3 rearrangement. Productive Simpson clonality was computed per sample as the square root of Simpson's diversity index over productive rearrangements. Not all clones reach the TCRdb copy of this immuneACCESS table, which keeps in-frame sequences only. Checked studies attribute under half of the gap to unresolved V genes and leave the rest unexplained. That table is the source of V, J and clone size, and D and trimming were worked out from the DNA. The sample table contains approximately 75,000 clones; only one count was recorded for around 80% of them. The ten most abundant clones make up around 13% of the sample.

This sequence was found in a man in his forties or fifties with COVID-19, enrolled during active disease. The chain was built from TRBV19 and TRBJ1-6, with an unclear D gene assignment. Specimen: peripheral blood. The bases are TGTGCCAGTAGGCCCGGGTCGAGGAATAATTCACCCCTCCACTTT. It specifies CASRPGSRNNSPLHF.